This T cell receptor (beta chain) was sequenced for a study of neoadjuvant anti-PD-1 for oral cavity cancer. Whole-study context: Nivolumab at 3 mg/kg was mostly given biweekly, three to four doses, pre-surgery.

Profiled with immunoSEQ multiplex PCR; TCRdb holds only in-frame clones, not every one. The table has about 39,000 clones, 77% seen once. V shed 1 base and J 2 bases; nucleotides not matched to a gene: 2. Germline lookup yields CDR1 SEHNR and CDR2 FQNEAQ (reference sequence). The CDR3 runs to 16 residues. The time point: after neoadjuvant nivolumab, at surgical resection. These newly diagnosed stage II-IVA oral cavity squamous cell carcinoma patients had no prior systemic or radiation treatment. These oral cavity squamous cell carcinomas were HPV-negative and locally advanced. PBMCs were not maintained or expanded in culture before analysis. This clone appeared a few times.

J is TRBJ2-1 and V is TRBV7-9, with TRBD2 matching 10 bases. The TCR comes from a person between 35 and 79 years old with oral cavity squamous cell carcinoma. The sequencing used PBMCs, collected after nivolumab (anti-PD-1) treatment. The CDR3 DNA reads as TGTGCCAGCAGCTTAGTAAGCGGGAGGGCCTACAATGAGCAGTTCTTC. It encodes CASSLVSGRAYNEQFF.